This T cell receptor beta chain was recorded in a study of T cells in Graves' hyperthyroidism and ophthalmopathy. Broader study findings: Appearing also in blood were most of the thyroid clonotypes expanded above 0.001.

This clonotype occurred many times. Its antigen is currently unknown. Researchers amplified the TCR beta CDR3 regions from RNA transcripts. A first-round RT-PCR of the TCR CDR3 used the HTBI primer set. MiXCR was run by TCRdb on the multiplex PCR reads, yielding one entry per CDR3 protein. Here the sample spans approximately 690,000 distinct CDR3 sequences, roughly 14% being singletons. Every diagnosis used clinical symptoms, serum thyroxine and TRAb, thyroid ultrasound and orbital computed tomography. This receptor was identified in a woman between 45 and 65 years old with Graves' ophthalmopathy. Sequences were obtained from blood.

The CDR3 here is CASSLSDPGPSAPLHF. CDR3 bases: TGTGCCAGCAGTTTATCTGACCCGGGGCCATCAGCACCCCTCCACTTT. V usage is TRBV28 and J usage is TRBJ1-6; perhaps TRBD1 as D (5 bases). The CDR3 has 16 residues. V was pared by 1 base and J by 11 bases, with 18 bases between. The germline CDR1 and CDR2 sequences are MDHEN and SYDVKM.